The 24 T cell receptor beta chains listed next were all sequenced from one sample in a study of CD8 T cells in Susac syndrome. A quantity of about 0.45 to 1 ug RNA underwent reverse transcription using random hexamers. TCRdb reprocessed the immunoSEQ multiplex PCR reads with MiXCR, giving one entry per CDR3 protein. The table has about 200,000 distinct CDR3 sequences, approximately 90% seen once. Input material: CD8+ T cells from PBMCs. These TCRs come from a human donor with multiple sclerosis.

This chain links TRBV2 with TRBJ2-1; the D is unclear. This CDR3 has 13 amino acids. V shed 2 bases and J shed 5 bases, with 7 bases lying between them. Germline CDR1 and CDR2: SNHLY and FYNNEI. The CDR3 spells CASSEYADNEQFF. Here the CDR3 DNA reads TGTGCCAGCAGTGAATATGCGGACAATGAGCAGTTCTTC.

The chain recombines TRBV12-3 or TRBV12-4 with TRBJ2-1; maybe TRBD1 (5 bases). V dropped 3 bases and J dropped 15 bases, with 21 bases sitting between them. The CDR3 runs to 14 residues. The CDR3 DNA follows: TGTGCCAGCAGTTTTGACTCAGGGTGGTCACCTGGGTTCTTC. Amino acid sequence: CASSFDSGWSPGFF.

The chain recombines TRBV6-2 or TRBV6-3 with TRBJ1-5; 8 positions agree with TRBD1. The CDR3 is made up of 16 amino acids. The V gene end was trimmed by 4 bases and the J gene end by 7 bases; junction bases not matched to a gene: 12. The germline gives CDR1 MNHEY, CDR2 SVGEGT. In DNA, the CDR3 is TGTGCCAGCAGTTCTGCCTCGGACAGGGATTACCAGCCCCAGCATTTT. Residues: CASSSASDRDYQPQHF.

The V gene is TRBV7-9, the J gene TRBJ2-7; 13 bases agree with TRBD2. The CDR3 covers 17 residues. Germline CDR1 is SEHNR and CDR2 is FQNEAQ (reference sequence). The trim removed 5 bases at V and 3 bases at J, leaving 10 bases unmatched. CDR3 region: CASSRLAGGPNHYEQYF. The CDR3 nucleotides are TGTGCCAGCAGCCGACTAGCGGGAGGACCAAATCACTACGAGCAGTACTTC.

This clonotype was seen only once. The chain links TRBV12-3 or TRBV12-4 to TRBJ2-5, with D tentatively TRBD2 (6 bases). The germline V and J ends were trimmed by 10 bases and 0 bases, with 15 bases remaining between them. The CDR3 runs 14 residues. The chain's CDR3 is CATSEGGYQETQYF. CDR3 DNA: TGTGCCACCTCGGAGGGAGGCTACCAAGAGACCCAGTACTTC.

This chain uses TRBV6-1 with TRBJ2-4; 9 bases map to TRBD2. This CDR3 is built from 16 residues. From germline, CDR1 is MNHNS and CDR2 SASEGT. With V trimmed by 5 bases and J by 0 bases, 5 bases remained unmatched. The CDR3 DNA follows: TGTGCCAGCAGTCGGGTAGCGGGAGTAGCCAAAAACATTCAGTACTTC. As protein: CASSRVAGVAKNIQYF.

The chain is built from TRBV29-1 and TRBJ1-2; weak D call: TRBD1 (5 bases). CDR3 length: 12 amino acids. Germline V gene sequence: CDR1 SQVTM, CDR2 ANQGSEA. V shed 2 bases and J shed 8 bases, with 12 bases lying between them. CDR3 region: CSVEPGGGGYTF. Written as DNA, the CDR3 is TGCAGCGTTGAACCTGGGGGTGGCGGCTACACCTTC. Complete variable domain (other parts from reference TRBV29-1 and TRBJ1-2): SAVISQKPSRDICQRGTSLTIQCQVDSQVTMMFWYRQQPGQSLTLIATANQGSEATYESGFVIDKFPISRPNLTFSTLTVSNMSPEDSSIYLCSVEPGGGGYTFGSGTRLTVV.

This chain links TRBV12-3 or TRBV12-4 with TRBJ2-2; 12 bases match TRBD2. V lost 1 base to trimming and J lost 7 bases; unmatched junction nucleotides: 4. This CDR3 contains 16 residues. The CDR3 DNA is TGTGCCAGCAGTTTAGGACTAGCGGGAGTCGACGGGGAGCTGTTTTTT. Protein product: CASSLGLAGVDGELFF.

The genes are TRBV7-9 and TRBJ2-3; 9 bases are a match to TRBD1. The CDR3 is 17 residues long. Per germline, CDR1 SEHNR and CDR2 FQNEAQ (reference sequence). With 2 bases clipped from V and 4 bases from J, the junction kept 10 bases outside the gene matches. The CDR3 DNA follows: TGTGCCAGCAGCTTAAAAGTTGGGACAGGGAGGGCAGATACGCAGTATTTT. Translating it yields CASSLKVGTGRADTQYF.

This chain connects TRBV7-9 to TRBJ2-7, with TRBD1 identical over 11 bases. CDR3 size: 16 residues. V lost 2 bases to trimming and J lost 6 bases; unmatched junction nucleotides: 9. Germline CDR1 SEHNR, CDR2 FQNEAQ (reference sequence). CDR3 DNA: TGTGCCAGCAGCTTACCCCGGGACAGGGGGGTCGTCGAGCAGTACTTC. Translating gives CASSLPRDRGVVEQYF.

This rearrangement joins TRBV29-1 to TRBJ2-1; D uncertain. CDR3 length equals 8 residues. The V end lost 3 bases, the J end lost 9 bases, and 0 bases lay between the germline ends. CDR1 and CDR2 from the germline V gene are SQVTM and ANQGSEA. The CDR3 reads CSVDEQFF. CDR3 in DNA: TGCAGCGTTGATGAGCAGTTCTTC.

This chain links TRBV4-1 with TRBJ2-7, with 9 bases lining up with TRBD2. This CDR3 comprises 17 residues. Looked up from germline, CDR1 is MGHRA and CDR2 is YSYEKL. V shed 2 bases and J 5 bases; nucleotides not matched to a gene: 13. The CDR3 sequence: CASSQLDPGLAADEQYF. CDR3 bases: TGCGCCAGCAGCCAACTAGACCCGGGACTAGCAGCGGACGAGCAGTACTTC.

The chain uses TRBV4-3 and TRBJ1-3; 7 bases align to TRBD1. The CDR3 runs 15 residues. After removal of 3 bases from V and 7 bases from J, the junction contained 9 bases not matched to a gene. CDR1 is LGHNA and CDR2 is YSLEER in the germline V gene. CDR3 in DNA: TGCGCCAGCAGCCAGGGCTTGACAGGGAGCAACACCATATATTTT. It codes for CASSQGLTGSNTIYF.

This rearrangement joins TRBV4-2 to TRBJ2-1; D uncertain. There are 14 residues in the CDR3. The V gene's germline CDR1 is LGHNA and CDR2 YNFKEQ. Between the trimmed V and J ends, which lost 6 bases and 10 bases, there was a span of 19 bases. The CDR3 nucleotides are TGTGCCAGCAGTCCCGGGCCCAATGCCGTGGAGCAGTTCTTC. Amino acids: CASSPGPNAVEQFF.

CDR3 sequence: CASTTTMNTEAFF. The CDR3 DNA sequence: TGTGCCAGCACTACGACGATGAACACTGAAGCTTTCTTT. The chain uses TRBV7-9 and TRBJ1-1, with D unresolved. Trimming left V 7 bases short and J 0 bases short, with 9 bases between. Germline V gene sequence: CDR1 SEHNR, CDR2 FQNEAQ (reference sequence). The CDR3 is made up of 13 amino acids.

The chain couples TRBV7-9 to TRBJ1-2; 8 nucleotides agree with TRBD1. V dropped 5 bases and J dropped 4; count of bases not matched to a gene: 6. The V gene's germline CDR1 is SEHNR and CDR2 FQNEAQ (reference sequence). The CDR3 consists of 14 residues. CDR3 nucleotide sequence: TGTGCCAGCAGCGCCGGGACAGGTGGCTATGGCTACACCTTC. Its protein product is CASSAGTGGYGYTF.

V gene TRBV5-1 combines with J gene TRBJ2-6; D unresolved. The germline V and J ends were trimmed by 0 bases and 0 bases, with 7 bases remaining between them. The CDR3 loop spans 16 amino acids. Germline-derived CDR1 and CDR2 are SGHRS and YFSETQ. The chain's CDR3 is CASSLGPRSGANVLTF. In DNA, the CDR3 is TGCGCCAGCAGCTTGGGGCCGCGCTCTGGGGCCAACGTCCTGACTTTC.

The chain links TRBV4-2 to TRBJ2-1; 7 bases agree with TRBD2. With 4 bases clipped from V and 8 bases from J, the junction kept 5 bases outside the gene matches. CDR3 length: 13 residues. Germline V lookup: CDR1 LGHNA, CDR2 YNFKEQ. In DNA, the CDR3 is TGTGCCAGCAGCCCCTCCGGGGGGTATGAGCAGTTCTTC. Translating gives CASSPSGGYEQFF.

The rearrangement links TRBV20-1 to TRBJ1-1; a weak D match, TRBD1 (5 bases). The CDR3 contains 12 residues. CDR1 is DFQATT, CDR2 SNEGSKA, per germline (reference sequence). V was cut by 3 bases and J by 6 bases, with 11 bases left in between. The CDR3 DNA sequence: TGCAGTGCTAGTCGCGGAGGGGCTGAAGCTTTCTTT. Translated: CSASRGGAEAFF.

The V and J genes are TRBV12-3 or TRBV12-4 and TRBJ2-3; 9 bases are shared with TRBD2. With V trimmed by 4 bases and J by 5 bases, 4 bases remained unmatched. The CDR3 contains 14 residues. The chain's CDR3 is CASSSGLARDTQYF. The CDR3 DNA reads as TGTGCCAGCAGTTCCGGACTAGCGAGAGATACGCAGTATTTT.

This chain uses TRBV7-8 with TRBJ2-5; tentatively, D is TRBD2 (7 bases). V was clipped by 4 bases and J by 5 bases, with 20 bases between them. CDR3 length: 16 amino acids. Germline CDR1 SGHVS, CDR2 FQNEAQ. The CDR3 coding sequence is TGTGCCAGCAGCTCCGAGGGGGGGTGGAGTTCGGAGACCCAGTACTTC. Protein product: CASSSEGGWSSETQYF.

The gene calls are TRBV7-9 and TRBJ2-5; D unclear. This CDR3 is built from 14 residues. Trimming left V 2 bases short and J 2 bases short, with 9 bases between. The V gene's germline CDR1 is SEHNR and CDR2 FQNEAQ (reference sequence). CDR3 DNA: TGTGCCAGCAGCTTAAGCAACAGTCAAGAGACCCAGTACTTC. As protein: CASSLSNSQETQYF.

This chain joins TRBV7-6 and TRBJ2-2, with TRBD2 matching over 9 bases. The CDR3 extends over 17 amino acids. Germline loops: CDR1 SGHVS, CDR2 FNYEAQ. V was pared by 4 bases and J by 0 bases, with 6 bases of the junction left unmatched. CDR3 DNA sequence: TGTGCCAGCAGCTCCCCCGTAGCGGGGGCGAACACCGGGGAGCTGTTTTTT. The encoded protein is CASSSPVAGANTGELFF.

The chain combines TRBV27 with TRBJ2-1; 11 nucleotides line up with TRBD2. CDR1 MNHEY and CDR2 SMNVEV come from the germline V gene (reference sequence). The CDR3 is 14 residues long. The V gene end was trimmed by 3 bases and the J gene end by 8 bases; junction bases not matched to a gene: 3. In nucleotides, the CDR3 is TGTGCCAGCAGTTTCCTAGCGGGAGGTTATGAGCAGTTCTTC. Protein sequence: CASSFLAGGYEQFF.